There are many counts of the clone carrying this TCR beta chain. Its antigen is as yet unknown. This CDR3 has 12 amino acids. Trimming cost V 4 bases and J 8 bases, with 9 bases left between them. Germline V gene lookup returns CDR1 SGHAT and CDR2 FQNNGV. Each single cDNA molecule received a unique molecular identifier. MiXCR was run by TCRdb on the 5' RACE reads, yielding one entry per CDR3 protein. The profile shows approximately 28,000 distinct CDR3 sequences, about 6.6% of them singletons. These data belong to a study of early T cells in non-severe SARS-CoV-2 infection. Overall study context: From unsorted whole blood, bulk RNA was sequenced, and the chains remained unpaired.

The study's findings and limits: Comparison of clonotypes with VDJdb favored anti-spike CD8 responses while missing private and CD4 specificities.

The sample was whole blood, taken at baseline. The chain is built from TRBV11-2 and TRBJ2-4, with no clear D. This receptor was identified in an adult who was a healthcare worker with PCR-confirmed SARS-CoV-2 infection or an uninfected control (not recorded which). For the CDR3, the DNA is TGTGCCAGCAGCTCGGAGACGGACATTCAGTACTTC. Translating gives CASSSETDIQYF. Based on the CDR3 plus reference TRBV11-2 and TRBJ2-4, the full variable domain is EAGVAQSPRYKIIEKRQSVAFWCNPISGHATLYWYQQILGQGPKLLIQFQNNGVVDDSQLPKDRFSAERLKGVDSTLKIQPAKLEDSAVYLCASSSETDIQYFGAGTRLSVL.